The 21 T cell receptor beta chains presented below share a single source sample, sequenced in a study of blood T cell repertoires in COVID-19. TCRdb's table, derived via immunoSEQ multiplex PCR, lists solely in-frame clones and lacks some. The data contain some 270,000 clones, approximately 86% of them singletons. The sequenced sample was peripheral blood. Every receptor here comes from a man between 40 and 49 years old with active or convalescent COVID-19.

This chain connects TRBV4-1 to TRBJ2-7, with 13 nucleotides matching TRBD2. V lost 8 bases, J lost 2 bases, and 6 bases stayed unmatched. There are 15 residues in the CDR3. CDR1 and CDR2 from the germline V gene are MGHRA and YSYEKL. The CDR3 reads CASGPTSGGPYEQYF. The CDR3 nucleotides read TGCGCCAGCGGACCGACTAGCGGGGGGCCCTACGAGCAGTACTTC.

The chain joins TRBV2 to TRBJ1-5; 8 positions agree with TRBD1. The CDR3 is 15 residues long. V gave up 4 bases and J gave up 6 bases; unmatched junction bases: 8. Per germline, CDR1 SNHLY and CDR2 FYNNEI. CDR3 amino acids: CASSARAGGVQPQHF. CDR3 nucleotides: TGTGCCAGCAGTGCCCGGGCAGGGGGCGTTCAGCCCCAGCATTTT.

The CDR3 bases are TGTGCCAGCAGCCGAGGGTCTGAGCAGTACTTC. It translates to CASSRGSEQYF. The chain joins TRBV14 to TRBJ2-7, with D tentatively TRBD2 (5 bases). The CDR3 has 11 residues. Trimming took 4 bases from V and 7 from J, leaving 8 bases between them. CDR1 is SGHDN, CDR2 FVKESK, per germline.

This sequence joins TRBV6-5 and TRBJ2-2, with 8 bases identical to TRBD2. The CDR3 is 13 residues long. From germline, CDR1 is MNHEY and CDR2 SVGAGI. With V trimmed by 11 bases and J by 7 bases, 9 bases remained unmatched. The CDR3 nucleotides read TGTGCCCTACAGCGGGAGCGAGTCGGGGAGCTGTTTTTT. This encodes CALQRERVGELFF.

J is TRBJ1-1 and V is TRBV5-1; possible D gene TRBD1, 5 bases. Germline CDR1 reads SGHRS; CDR2 reads YFSETQ. Deletions cut 1 base from V and 4 bases from J, with 11 bases between. CDR3 size: 14 residues. CDR3 loop: CASSLQPGPTEAFF. The CDR3 coding sequence is TGCGCCAGCAGCTTGCAGCCAGGGCCCACTGAAGCTTTCTTT.

The chain combines TRBV3-1 (or the pseudogene TRBV3-2) with TRBJ1-2, with D possibly being TRBD1 (5 bases). Germline values: CDR1 LGHDT, CDR2 YNNKEL (reference sequence). The CDR3 runs to 17 residues. Trimming removed 8 bases at V and 8 bases at J, with 30 bases between. DNA for the CDR3: TGTGCCAGCTCAACTCAAAGGGACCAGGGAGGGCCTAGAGGCTACACCTTC. Protein product: CASSTQRDQGGPRGYTF.

V is TRBV28 and J is TRBJ2-7, with 8 bases lining up with TRBD2. The CDR3 spans 13 residues. With 7 bases clipped from V and 3 bases from J, the junction kept 5 bases outside the gene matches. From germline, CDR1 is MDHEN and CDR2 SYDVKM. DNA for the CDR3: TGTGCCAGCAAGTGGCGGGGGGACTACGAGCAGTACTTC. It specifies CASKWRGDYEQYF.

V is TRBV28 and J is TRBJ2-1; D may be TRBD1 (6 bases). The CDR3 loop spans 13 amino acids. Trimming left V 8 bases short and J 0 bases short, with 8 bases between. The germline gives CDR1 MDHEN, CDR2 SYDVKM. DNA for the CDR3: TGTGCCAGCGGGGGCATCTCCTACAATGAGCAGTTCTTC. This translates into CASGGISYNEQFF.

This sequence joins TRBV5-1 and TRBJ1-5; tentative D call: TRBD1 (6 bases). This CDR3 is built from 13 residues. Trimming pared 4 bases from V and 5 bases from J, leaving 10 bases between. Germline V gene sequence: CDR1 SGHRS, CDR2 YFSETQ. The chain's CDR3 is CASSVDSYQPQHF. CDR3 sequence (DNA): TGCGCCAGCAGCGTGGACAGTTATCAGCCCCAGCATTTT.

The genes are TRBV11-3 and TRBJ1-2; D possibly corresponds to TRBD1 (5 bases). Germline V CDR1 and CDR2: SGHNT, YENEEA. The V end lost 1 base, the J end lost 8 bases, and 23 bases lay between the germline ends. The CDR3 length is 17 residues. The CDR3 sequence: CASSLGPMQGQVWGYTF. The CDR3 DNA is TGTGCCAGCAGCTTAGGCCCCATGCAGGGCCAGGTATGGGGCTACACCTTC. Variable domain in full (rest from reference TRBV11-3 and TRBJ1-2): EAGVVQSPRYKIIEKKQPVAFWCNPISGHNTLYWYLQNLGQGPELLIRYENEEAVDDSQLPKDRFSAERLKGVDSTLKIQPAELGDSAVYLCASSLGPMQGQVWGYTFGSGTRLTVV.

The chain joins TRBV6-1 to TRBJ2-2; D might be TRBD1 (6 bases). Trimming removed 5 bases at V and 1 base at J, with 8 bases between. The CDR3 runs to 14 residues. The germline CDR1 and CDR2 sequences are MNHNS and SASEGT. In nucleotides, the CDR3 is TGTGCCAGCAGTAGGGGACAGAACACCGGGGAGCTGTTTTTT. Its protein product is CASSRGQNTGELFF.

The rearrangement uses TRBV28 and TRBJ2-7; 7 nucleotides agree with TRBD1. With 5 bases clipped from V and 4 bases from J, the junction kept 8 bases outside the gene matches. Germline V lookup: CDR1 MDHEN, CDR2 SYDVKM. The CDR3 is 14 amino acids. As DNA, the CDR3 is TGTGCCAGCAGTCCCTCCGGGACAGCATACGAGCAGTACTTC. As protein: CASSPSGTAYEQYF.

The chain recombines TRBV6-4 with TRBJ2-2; D not certain. The CDR3 length is 12 residues. CDR1 is MRHNA and CDR2 is SNTAGT in the germline V gene. V shed 8 bases and J shed 0 bases, with 4 bases lying between them. The CDR3 nucleotides read TGTGCCAGCGGAGCGAACACCGGGGAGCTGTTTTTT. Amino acids: CASGANTGELFF.

This chain uses TRBV27 with TRBJ2-1; 11 positions agree with TRBD2. The CDR3 runs to 15 residues. The ends lost 2 bases at V and 4 bases at J; junction bases unmatched: 1. The germline V gene has CDR1 MNHEY and CDR2 SMNVEV (reference sequence). The DNA for the CDR3 is TGTGCCAGCAGTTTAGCTAGCGGGGGGTACAATGAGCAGTTCTTC. This translates into CASSLASGGYNEQFF.

The chain employs TRBV15 and TRBJ2-7; maybe TRBD1 (6 bases). This CDR3 has 15 amino acids. From germline, CDR1 is LNHNV and CDR2 YYDKDF (reference sequence). Trimming shortened V by 3 bases and J by 4 bases, and 16 bases separated the two germline ends. The CDR3 DNA reads as TGTGCCACCAGCAGTGGAAGGGGGAATTCGTACGAGCAGTACTTC. It yields the protein CATSSGRGNSYEQYF.

This clone appeared a few times. The CDR3: CASRLRDREATEAFF. The CDR3, as DNA: TGTGCCAGCAGGCTTAGAGACAGGGAGGCCACTGAAGCTTTCTTT. This chain joins TRBV2 and TRBJ1-1, with 7 bases matching TRBD1. V gave up 6 bases and J gave up 4 bases; unmatched junction bases: 11. This CDR3 spans 15 amino acids. Germline V lookup: CDR1 SNHLY, CDR2 FYNNEI.

The chain has TRBV6-1 and TRBJ2-5, with 9 bases fitting TRBD2. Germline assignment: CDR1 MNHNS and CDR2 SASEGT. V was clipped by 3 bases and J by 5 bases; unmatched bases: 4. The CDR3 sequence is 14 residues long. For the CDR3, the DNA is TGTGCCAGCAGTGACGGCGGGAGGGCCGAGACCCAGTACTTC. Translating gives CASSDGGRAETQYF.

This clone was observed a few times. The J gene is TRBJ1-5, the V gene TRBV18; TRBD1 agrees at 10 bases. This CDR3 has 16 residues. V lost 4 bases and J lost 7; bases outside the gene matches: 10. Germline V gene data show CDR1 as KGHSH and CDR2 as LQKENI. The CDR3: CASSLRQGASGQPQHF. CDR3 bases: TGTGCCAGCTCACTACGACAGGGGGCCTCCGGGCAGCCCCAGCATTTT.

The genes are TRBV7-2 and TRBJ2-3; the match to TRBD2 covers 9 bases. The junction had 5 bases not matched to a gene; V was cut back by 1 base and J by 6 bases. Looked up from germline, CDR1 is SGHTA and CDR2 is FQGNSA. The CDR3 extends over 15 amino acids. The chain's CDR3 is CASSLVAGVTDTQYF. The CDR3 DNA reads as TGTGCCAGCAGCTTAGTAGCGGGAGTAACTGATACGCAGTATTTT.

The chain couples TRBV10-1 to TRBJ2-1, with 7 bases matching TRBD2. Germline-derived CDR1 and CDR2 are WNHNN and SYGVQD (reference sequence). The CDR3 spans 13 residues. With V trimmed by 8 bases and J by 7 bases, 8 bases remained unmatched. This chain's CDR3 is CASQEPGGNEQFF. The CDR3, as DNA: TGCGCCAGCCAGGAGCCGGGAGGAAATGAGCAGTTCTTC.

The chain has TRBV27 and TRBJ1-6; 7 bases are shared with TRBD1. Germline lookup yields CDR1 MNHEY and CDR2 SMNVEV (reference sequence). The length of the CDR3 is 15 residues. Trimming removed 5 bases from V and 10 bases from J; junction bases left unmatched: 11. CDR3 sequence: CASSPETGRGSPLHF. DNA for the CDR3: TGTGCCAGCAGTCCCGAGACAGGGAGAGGCTCACCCCTCCACTTT.